Below, 22 T cell receptor beta chains from the same sample are listed, as sequenced in a study of T cell responses to AZD1222 COVID-19 vaccine. Clones were read by immunoSEQ multiplex PCR, and TCRdb kept only the in-frame ones, dropping some. In the table there are roughly 140,000 clones, approximately 90% of which are singletons. Source: peripheral blood, taken 28 days after the second AZD1222 dose. Source of these receptors: an adult who received the AZD1222 COVID-19 vaccine.

Regarding this clone: Other DNA sequences within the sample encode an identical CDR3. V is TRBV9 and J is TRBJ2-2; 11 nucleotides align to TRBD2. Germline CDR1 SGDLS, CDR2 YYNGEE. Losses at the gene ends were 2 bases for V and 5 bases for J; bases not matched to a gene: 5. This CDR3 comprises 16 residues. The CDR3 coding sequence is TGTGCCAGCAGCGTCGGACTAGCGGGTAGGACCGGGGAGCTGTTTTTT. Protein product: CASSVGLAGRTGELFF.

The V gene is TRBV18, the J gene TRBJ2-7; perhaps TRBD1 as D (6 bases). This CDR3 is 14 amino acids long. Germline CDR1 KGHSH, CDR2 LQKENI. V gave up 3 bases and J gave up 6 bases, with 15 bases separating them. As DNA, the CDR3 is TGTGCCAGCTCACCTACAACGGACAGTGTCGAGCAGTACTTC. Protein sequence: CASSPTTDSVEQYF. Drawing the rest from reference TRBV18 and TRBJ2-7, the complete variable domain is NAGVMQNPRHLVRRRGQEARLRCSPMKGHSHVYWYRQLPEEGLKFMVYLQKENIIDESGMPKERFSAEFPKEGPSILRIQQVVRGDSAAYFCASSPTTDSVEQYFGPGTRLTVT.

The chain joins TRBV30 to TRBJ1-4, with 8 bases lining up with TRBD1. J gave up 6 bases and V 1 base, and 7 bases lay outside the gene matches. The CDR3 has 15 residues. Germline V gene sequence: CDR1 GTSNPN, CDR2 SVGIG (reference sequence). As DNA, the CDR3 is TGTGCCTGGAGTGCCCCGGACAGGGCGGATGAAAAACTGTTTTTT. Its protein product is CAWSAPDRADEKLFF.

The chain carries TRBV10-2 and TRBJ1-1; D uncertain. The CDR3 sequence is 13 residues long. Trimming shortened V by 4 bases and J by 7 bases, and 13 bases separated the two germline ends. Germline V CDR1 and CDR2: WSHSY, SAAADI. The CDR3 here is CASSALLAGEAFF. For the CDR3, the DNA is TGCGCCAGCAGTGCGCTCCTGGCCGGTGAAGCTTTCTTT.

This sequence joins TRBV15 and TRBJ1-1; a possible D gene is TRBD1 (5 bases). With 5 bases removed from V and 2 bases from J, the gap between germline ends came to 12 bases. Looked up from germline, CDR1 is LNHNV and CDR2 is YYDKDF (reference sequence). The CDR3 runs to 14 residues. CDR3 in amino acids: CATSGGSRNTEAFF. The CDR3 DNA follows: TGTGCCACCAGCGGGGGAAGTCGAAACACTGAAGCTTTCTTT.

As regards this clone: This specimen includes other DNA sequences encoding the same CDR3. The chain links TRBV30 to TRBJ2-5; no clear D gene. Germline V lookup: CDR1 GTSNPN, CDR2 SVGIG (reference sequence). The CDR3 consists of 11 residues. V was cut by 0 bases and J by 3 bases, with 2 bases left in between. In nucleotides, the CDR3 is TGTGCCTGGAGTGTTAAAGAGACCCAGTACTTC. This translates into CAWSVKETQYF.

The chain couples TRBV7-6 to TRBJ2-1; unclear D gene. Germline-derived CDR1 and CDR2 are SGHVS and FNYEAQ. This CDR3 is built from 13 residues. V was trimmed by 1 base and J by 9 bases, leaving 10 bases between them. DNA for the CDR3: TGTGCCAGCAGCTTAGTTCTGGGATCTGAGCAGTTCTTC. Translation gives CASSLVLGSEQFF.

The chain recombines TRBV7-6 with TRBJ2-1; 10 bases match TRBD2. CDR1 and CDR2 from the germline V gene are SGHVS and FNYEAQ. The CDR3 loop spans 17 amino acids. The junction had 6 bases not matched to a gene; V was cut back by 0 bases and J by 4 bases. The DNA of the CDR3 is TGTGCCAGCAGCTTAGCGGTAGGACTAGCGGAATACAATGAGCAGTTCTTC. Protein: CASSLAVGLAEYNEQFF. Based on the CDR3 plus reference TRBV7-6 and TRBJ2-1, the full variable domain is GAGVSQSPRYKVTKRGQDVALRCDPISGHVSLYWYRQALGQGPEFLTYFNYEAQQDKSGLPNDRFSAERPEGSISTLTIQRTEQRDSAMYRCASSLAVGLAEYNEQFFGPGTRLTVL.

This rearrangement joins TRBV4-1 to TRBJ1-3; 7 nucleotides align to TRBD1. The CDR3 extends over 15 amino acids. Germline assignment: CDR1 MGHRA and CDR2 YSYEKL. Trimming at V came to 1 base and at J to 2 bases, leaving 2 bases not matched to a gene. The DNA of the CDR3 is TGCGCCAGCAGCCAAGCGGGGACAGCTGGAAACACCATATATTTT. As protein: CASSQAGTAGNTIYF.

V is TRBV7-9 and J is TRBJ1-1, with 9 bases matching TRBD1. CDR1 is SEHNR, CDR2 FQNEAQ, per germline (reference sequence). Trimming removed 1 base from V and 5 bases from J; junction bases left unmatched: 14. This CDR3 contains 18 residues. The CDR3: CASSLGLTGTGYRTEAFF. CDR3 sequence (DNA): TGTGCCAGCAGCTTAGGGCTAACCGGGACAGGGTATAGGACTGAAGCTTTCTTT.

The chain is built from TRBV30 and TRBJ1-3; no firm D call. Germline CDR1 is GTSNPN and CDR2 is SVGIG (reference sequence). The CDR3 is made up of 13 amino acids. With 4 bases removed from V and 0 bases from J, the gap between germline ends came to 7 bases. The CDR3 reads CAWTLVSGNTIYF. DNA of the CDR3: TGTGCCTGGACGCTGGTCTCTGGAAACACCATATATTTT.

V is TRBV13 and J is TRBJ1-2; D gene ambiguous. From germline, CDR1 is PRHDT and CDR2 FYEKMQ (reference sequence). The V gene lost 3 bases and the J gene lost 2 bases, with 13 bases spanning the gap. The CDR3 spans 15 residues. CDR3 coding DNA: TGTGCCAGCAGCTTCGGAGGGCCGACGAACTATGGCTACACCTTC. This sequence encodes CASSFGGPTNYGYTF.

This chain connects TRBV7-9 to TRBJ2-3; 11 bases are a match to TRBD2. The CDR3 has 17 residues. The J segment lost 4 bases and the V segment lost 0 bases, leaving 6 bases of the junction unmatched. Germline loops: CDR1 SEHNR, CDR2 FQNEAQ (reference sequence). CDR3 residues: CASSLATSGSTADTQYF. CDR3 DNA: TGTGCCAGCAGCTTAGCTACTAGCGGGAGTACCGCAGATACGCAGTATTTT.

This clone has a single count. The V and J genes are TRBV12-5 and TRBJ1-1; D gene ambiguous. This CDR3 has 12 residues. V dropped 6 bases and J dropped 10 bases, with 15 bases sitting between them. Germline V gene lookup returns CDR1 LGHNT and CDR2 FRNRAP. The CDR3 spells CASGPSWEGAFF. The CDR3 DNA follows: TGTGCTAGTGGCCCAAGCTGGGAGGGAGCTTTCTTT.

The chain recombines TRBV18 with TRBJ2-1; 10 nucleotides line up with TRBD1. With 4 bases clipped from V and 3 bases from J, the junction kept 6 bases outside the gene matches. This CDR3 spans 16 amino acids. CDR1 and CDR2 from the germline V gene are KGHSH and LQKENI. DNA for the CDR3: TGTGCCAGCTCACGAAACGGACAGGGGGGCTACAATGAGCAGTTCTTC. Translated, it gives CASSRNGQGGYNEQFF.

For the CDR3, the DNA is TGTGCCAGCAGCGTAGATGGGAGCGGGGCTTCTTACAATGAGCAGTTCTTC. Translation: CASSVDGSGASYNEQFF. The chain uses TRBV9 and TRBJ2-1; 7 bases match TRBD2. Trimming at V came to 0 bases and at J to 4 bases, leaving 10 bases not matched to a gene. CDR1 and CDR2 from the germline V gene are SGDLS and YYNGEE. This CDR3 comprises 17 residues.

J is TRBJ1-6 and V is TRBV27; D remains ambiguous. From germline, CDR1 is MNHEY and CDR2 SMNVEV (reference sequence). V was trimmed by 5 bases and J by 8 bases, leaving 22 bases between them. The CDR3 sequence is 17 residues long. This CDR3 is CASSPRIQDLVDSPLHF. In DNA, the CDR3 is TGTGCCAGCAGTCCGAGGATCCAAGACCTGGTGGATTCACCCCTCCACTTT.

The chain couples TRBV6-5 to TRBJ2-1, with D possibly matching TRBD1 (6 bases). CDR3 length: 15 amino acids. V was trimmed by 6 bases and J by 5 bases, leaving 17 bases between them. Germline V gene data show CDR1 as MNHEY and CDR2 as SVGAGI. In DNA, the CDR3 is TGTGCCAGCAGAGCCCAAATACAGGGAGACAATGAGCAGTTCTTC. Encoded protein: CASRAQIQGDNEQFF.

The chain uses TRBV11-2 and TRBJ2-3, with 13 positions matching TRBD2. The CDR3 covers 19 residues. The V gene end was trimmed by 1 base and the J gene end by 3 bases; junction bases not matched to a gene: 10. Germline V gives CDR1 SGHAT, CDR2 FQNNGV. DNA of the CDR3: TGTGCCAGCAGCTTAGCCCCAAGACTAGCGGGAGGTCGGACAGATACGCAGTATTTT. Translating it yields CASSLAPRLAGGRTDTQYF.

The chain recombines TRBV5-8 with TRBJ2-7; a possible D gene is TRBD1 (5 bases). Trimming shortened V by 3 bases and J by 2 bases, and 24 bases separated the two germline ends. Germline CDR1 and CDR2: SGHTS and YDEGEE. The CDR3 totals 18 residues. CDR3 loop: CASSSQGSSFRSAYEQYF. CDR3 nucleotides: TGTGCCAGCAGCTCCCAGGGTTCTAGTTTCCGATCAGCCTACGAGCAGTACTTC.

In this sample, this clone turned up once. V and J are TRBV2 and TRBJ2-2; 7 bases align to TRBD1. Germline CDR1 SNHLY, CDR2 FYNNEI. V gave up 3 bases and J gave up 2 bases; unmatched junction bases: 9. There are 17 residues in the CDR3. CDR3 amino acids: CASSDVIQGPNTGELFF. CDR3 bases: TGTGCCAGCAGTGACGTAATACAGGGGCCCAACACCGGGGAGCTGTTTTTT.

J is TRBJ2-3 and V is TRBV9; a weak D match, TRBD2 (6 bases). The CDR3 has 13 residues. Between the trimmed V and J ends, which lost 0 bases and 5 bases, there was a span of 7 bases. Germline V lookup: CDR1 SGDLS, CDR2 YYNGEE. CDR3 bases: TGTGCCAGCAGCGTAGCGGGAGTAGATACGCAGTATTTT. It translates to CASSVAGVDTQYF.